The sequence of this T cell receptor (beta chain) was determined in a study of CD8 T cells in Susac syndrome. RNA amounts of roughly 0.45 to 1 ug underwent reverse transcription with random hexamers. An immunoSEQ multiplex PCR generated amplified TCR beta CDR3 products spanning 54 Vbeta and 13 Jbeta. TCRdb called the immunoSEQ multiplex PCR reads again in MiXCR, with one record for every CDR3 protein. The sample consists of about 200,000 distinct CDR3 sequences, roughly 94% of them appearing once. V lost 6 bases to trimming and J lost 0 bases; unmatched junction nucleotides: 1. Germline CDR1 reads KGHSH; CDR2 reads LQKENI. This CDR3 contains 14 residues. TCR beta sequencing was performed on blood CD8+ and CD4+ T cells. As controls, healthy donors matched for age and sex were used. TEMRA cells were enriched by FACS, and CD4+ and CD8+ T cells were negatively isolated.

This sequence originates from a human donor in good health. The chain carries TRBV18 and TRBJ2-2; 7 bases align to TRBD2. Material for sequencing was CD4+ T cells from PBMCs. The CDR3 spells CASSGTTNTGELFF. For the CDR3, the DNA is TGTGCCAGCTCTGGGACTACGAACACCGGGGAGCTGTTTTTT.